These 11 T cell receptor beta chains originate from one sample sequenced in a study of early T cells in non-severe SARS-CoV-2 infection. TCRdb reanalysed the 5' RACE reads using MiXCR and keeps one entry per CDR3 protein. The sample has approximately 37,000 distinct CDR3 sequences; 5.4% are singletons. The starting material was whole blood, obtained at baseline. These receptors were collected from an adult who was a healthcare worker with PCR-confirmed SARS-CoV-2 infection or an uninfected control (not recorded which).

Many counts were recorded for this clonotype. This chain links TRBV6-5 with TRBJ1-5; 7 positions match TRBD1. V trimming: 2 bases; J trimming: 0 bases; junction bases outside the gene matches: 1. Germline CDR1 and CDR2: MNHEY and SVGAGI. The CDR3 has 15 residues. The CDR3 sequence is CASSYGQDSNQPQHF. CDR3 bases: TGTGCCAGCAGTTACGGACAGGATAGCAATCAGCCCCAGCATTTT.

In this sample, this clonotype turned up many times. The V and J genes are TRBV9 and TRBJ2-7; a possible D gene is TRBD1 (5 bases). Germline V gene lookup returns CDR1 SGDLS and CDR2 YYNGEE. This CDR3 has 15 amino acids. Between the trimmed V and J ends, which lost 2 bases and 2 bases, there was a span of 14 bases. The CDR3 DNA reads TGTGCCAGCAGCGTGGACCTAGGGGAAGCCTACGAGCAGTACTTC. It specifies CASSVDLGEAYEQYF.

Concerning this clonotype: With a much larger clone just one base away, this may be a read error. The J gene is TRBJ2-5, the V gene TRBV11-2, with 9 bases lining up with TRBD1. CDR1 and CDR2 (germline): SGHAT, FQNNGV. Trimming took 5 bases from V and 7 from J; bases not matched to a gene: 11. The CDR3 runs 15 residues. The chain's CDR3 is CASSRNPDRGGTQYF. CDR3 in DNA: TGTGCCAGCAGCCGTAACCCGGACAGGGGTGGGACCCAGTACTTC.

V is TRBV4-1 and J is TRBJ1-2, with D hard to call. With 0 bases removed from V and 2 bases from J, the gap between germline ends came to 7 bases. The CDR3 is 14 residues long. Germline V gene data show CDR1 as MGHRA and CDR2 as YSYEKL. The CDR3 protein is CASSQDVGNYGYTF. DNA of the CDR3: TGCGCCAGCAGCCAAGACGTGGGGAACTATGGCTACACCTTC.

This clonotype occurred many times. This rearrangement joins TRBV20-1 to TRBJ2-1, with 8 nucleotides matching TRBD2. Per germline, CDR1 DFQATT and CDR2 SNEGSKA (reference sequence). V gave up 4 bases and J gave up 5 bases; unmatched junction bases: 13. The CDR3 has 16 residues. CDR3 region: CSAKDNLREDHNEQFF. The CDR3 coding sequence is TGCAGTGCTAAAGATAATTTGCGGGAGGACCACAATGAGCAGTTCTTC.

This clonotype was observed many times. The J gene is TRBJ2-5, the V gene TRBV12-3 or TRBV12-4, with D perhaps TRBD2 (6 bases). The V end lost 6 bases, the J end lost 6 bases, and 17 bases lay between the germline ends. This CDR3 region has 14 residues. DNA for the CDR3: TGTGCCAGCAGCCCAACTAGCACGTCAAAGACCCAGTACTTC. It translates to CASSPTSTSKTQYF.

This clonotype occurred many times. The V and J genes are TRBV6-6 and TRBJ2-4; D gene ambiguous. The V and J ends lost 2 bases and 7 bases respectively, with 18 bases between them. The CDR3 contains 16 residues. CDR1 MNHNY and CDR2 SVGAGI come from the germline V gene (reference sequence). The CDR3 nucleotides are TGTGCCAGCAGTTACCGGATACCCGCCCTGGGGAACATTCAGTACTTC. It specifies CASSYRIPALGNIQYF.

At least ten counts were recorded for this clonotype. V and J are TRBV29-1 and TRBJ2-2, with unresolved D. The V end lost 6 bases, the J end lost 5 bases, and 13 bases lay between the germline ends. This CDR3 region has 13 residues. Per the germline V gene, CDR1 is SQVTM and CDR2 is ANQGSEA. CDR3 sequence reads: CSVPATLTGELFF. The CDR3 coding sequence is TGCAGCGTGCCCGCGACACTTACCGGGGAGCTGTTTTTT.

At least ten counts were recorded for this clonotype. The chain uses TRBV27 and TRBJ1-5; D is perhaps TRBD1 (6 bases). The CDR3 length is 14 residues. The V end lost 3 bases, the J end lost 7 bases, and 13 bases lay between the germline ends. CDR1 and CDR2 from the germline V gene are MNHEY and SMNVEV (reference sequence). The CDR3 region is CASSFSGGGQPQHF. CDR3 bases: TGTGCCAGCAGTTTTTCGGGGGGCGGGCAGCCCCAGCATTTT.

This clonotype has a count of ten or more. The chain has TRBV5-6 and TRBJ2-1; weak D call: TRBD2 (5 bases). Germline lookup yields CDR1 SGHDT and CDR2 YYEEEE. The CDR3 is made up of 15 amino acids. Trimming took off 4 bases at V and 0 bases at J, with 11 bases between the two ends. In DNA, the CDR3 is TGTGCCAGCAGCCTGGTGGGGAGCTCCTACAATGAGCAGTTCTTC. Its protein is CASSLVGSSYNEQFF.

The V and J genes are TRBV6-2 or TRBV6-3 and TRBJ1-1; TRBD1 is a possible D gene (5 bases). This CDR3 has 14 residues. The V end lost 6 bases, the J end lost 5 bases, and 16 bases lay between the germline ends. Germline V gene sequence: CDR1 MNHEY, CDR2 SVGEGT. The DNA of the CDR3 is TGTGCCAGCAGCCTCCGGCAGGGCTGGACTGAAGCTTTCTTT. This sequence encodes CASSLRQGWTEAFF.